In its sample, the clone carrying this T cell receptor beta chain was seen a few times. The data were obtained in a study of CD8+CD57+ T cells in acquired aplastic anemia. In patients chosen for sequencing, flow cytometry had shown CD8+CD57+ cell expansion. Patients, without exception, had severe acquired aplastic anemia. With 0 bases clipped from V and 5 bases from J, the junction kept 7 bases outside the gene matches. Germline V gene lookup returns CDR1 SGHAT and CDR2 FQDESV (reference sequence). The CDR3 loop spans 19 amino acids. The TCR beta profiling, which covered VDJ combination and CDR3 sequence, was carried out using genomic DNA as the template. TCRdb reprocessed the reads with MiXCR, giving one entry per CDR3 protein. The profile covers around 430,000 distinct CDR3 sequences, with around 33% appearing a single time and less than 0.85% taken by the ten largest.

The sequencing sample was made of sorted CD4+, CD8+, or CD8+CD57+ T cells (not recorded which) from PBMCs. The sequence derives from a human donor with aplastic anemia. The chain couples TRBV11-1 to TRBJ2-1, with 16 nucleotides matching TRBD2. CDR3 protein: CASSLAGLAGGQRDNEQFF. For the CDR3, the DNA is TGTGCCAGCAGCTTAGCGGGACTAGCGGGAGGGCAACGAGACAATGAGCAGTTCTTC.